Sequencing of this T cell receptor beta chain was carried out in a study of vaccination and CD4 T cells after COVID-19 (dated by TCRdb to about 2022). Background for the entire study: Every convalescent patient had a positive nasal swab PCR test for SARS-CoV-2, with mild disease in nine patients and severe disease in one. Six males and four females were included in the convalescent cohort, with two Hispanic individuals, seven Caucasians, two Asians and one multiracial person represented. The cultures were stimulated with overlapping spike peptide pools from SARS-CoV-2 and from the common cold coronaviruses HCoV-NL63, HCoV-OC43 and HCoV-229E. Post-COVID blood samples were collected from convalescent patients a median of approximately 93 days after diagnosis, with a range of roughly 35 to 161 days. In roughly 10 COVID-19 convalescent patients and 4 infection-naive healthy vaccine recipients, the spike-specific CD4+ TCR repertoire before mRNA vaccination was compared with the repertoire after mRNA vaccination. Participants got two doses of the Pfizer-BioNTech BNT162b2 vaccine (n=8) or two doses of the Moderna mRNA-1273 vaccine (n=2). Post-vaccine blood samples were collected a median of around 10 weeks after the second vaccine dose, ranging from roughly 13 to 250 days. Control cultures received a CEFX viral epitope pool as the positive control, an HIV-1 Nef peptide pool as the negative control, or no peptide. The paper as a whole reports these results and caveats: Among the post-vaccine SARS-CoV-2-reactive clones in convalescent patients, a median approximately 86% showed up only after vaccination, which suggests vaccine-specific priming. Although the median number of SARS-CoV-2-reactive clonotypes went up from some 23 after infection to approximately 40 after vaccination, the increase was not significant. Relatively few convalescent patients were included in the study, and early timepoints after natural infection were not analyzed. In convalescent patients, nearly all vaccine-specific clones (304 of 307) were found to be mono-reactive for SARS-CoV-2 spike rather than cross-reactive with common cold coronaviruses.

The CDR3 goes from the cysteine to the phenylalanine over 16 residues. The entry retains the CDR3 DNA only, 48 bases that are in frame from base 1. CDR1 is given as KGHDR and CDR2 as SFDVKD, both from the germline V gene. Trimming removed 3 bases from V and 8 bases from J, leaving 19 bases between the germline ends. Remarks on this clonotype: What this receptor recognizes is not known. One base away there is no much larger clone; base qualities are not given.

Libraries came from PCR. TCR sequencing of DNA from cultured CD4+ T cells used the Oncomine TCR Beta short-read assay at the Johns Hopkins FTIC core. Genomic DNA was extracted from the cultured CD4+ T cells with the QIAamp micro DNA kit. Oncomine TCR Beta libraries from cultured CD4+ T cells were pooled using unique dual indexes and sequenced on an Illumina iSeq 100. Processing in the source paper ran as follows. Non-productive sequences were filtered out, and CDR3s that did not start with C, did not end with F or W, or were shorter than 7 amino acids were discarded. The MANAFEST web application identified antigen-specific clonotypes by comparing peptide-stimulated wells against reference wells and other culture wells. Positive clones required FDR below 0.05, an odds ratio above 5, and productive frequency above 0.1% in at least two of three replicate wells. A clonotype counted as cross-reactive if it showed significant expansion both in the SARS-CoV-2 spike wells and in at least one common cold coronavirus spike condition. Levenshtein distances (stringdist) and unrooted phylogenetic trees (ape) in R version 3.6.1 were used to assess CDR3 homology. The public sequencing data were trimmed at Q25 with fastp and processed into clonotypes with MiXCR by TCRdb, which kept only in-frame beta chains. Under each unique CDR3 protein, matching rows form one entry showing the most common genes and DNA. The V and J calls reflect TCRdb's pipeline rather than the authors' work. For this sample there are about 13,000 distinct CDR3 sequences; roughly 45% appear just once. Roughly 7.4% of the sample is in the top ten clones.

The treatment or condition label of this sample denotes: roughly 10-day PBMC culture with coronavirus spike peptide pools or control peptides (ViraFEST assay). The study used the ViraFEST assay, which expanded antigen-specific T cells with peptide pools and then identified expanded clonotypes by TCR sequencing. The convalescent patients' positive SARS-CoV-2 PCR tests fell between March and December 2020, which was before the Alpha, Beta and Delta variants emerged in the United States. Two million PBMCs per well were cultured in IMDM with approximately 4.9% human AB serum and roughly 9.3 IU/ml IL-2, plus 10 ug/ml peptide pools. Half of the culture medium was replaced with fresh IL-2-containing medium on days 3 and 7. CD4+ T cells were isolated after approximately ten days of culture through negative selection using the EasySep CD4+ T cell isolation kit. Ficoll-Paque Plus gradient centrifugation was used to isolate PBMCs from whole blood, and the isolated PBMCs were then either used fresh or cryopreserved at -140C. Each culture condition was generally run in triplicate wells.

The chain is encoded by TRBV24-1 joined to TRBJ2-1; the D gene is perhaps TRBD1, from 6 matching bases. The receptor was isolated from a human donor who had recovered from COVID-19. The material sequenced was CD4+ T cells from blood, cultured in vitro, taken after SARS-CoV-2 vaccination. The nucleotide sequence is TGTGCCACCAGTGATGCTCAACAGGGTTCTATCCATGAGCAGTTCTTC. Translated, this is CATSDAQQGSIHEQFF.